The rows below give T cell receptor beta chains drawn from one sample of a study of cytomegalovirus exposure and HLA in healthy donors. Method: immunoSEQ multiplex PCR; TCRdb's copy keeps in-frame clones and lacks some. Of around 170,000 clones listed, about three quarters are singletons. Sequences were obtained from PBMCs. These receptors all stem from a woman in her forties or fifties in good health and CMV-seropositive. Each CDR3 is given with its conserved first and last residue. The order of the fields is clone size, J gene, V gene, D gene, CDR3 protein, CDR3 DNA. The D gene is left open where the match is weak. Clone size is not always given. Where it is, it says once, few, many or a class for expanded clones.

. TRBJ1-3 TRBV9 TRBD1 CASSATGTGSGNTIYF TGTGCCAGCAGCGCCACCGGGACAGGGTCTGGAAACACCATATATTTT
. TRBJ2-3 TRBV19 . CASSMLRQTDTQYF TGTGCCAGTAGTATGTTAAGACAGACAGATACGCAGTATTTT
. TRBJ2-1 TRBV7-6 TRBD2 CASSSRTSGVYNEQFF TGTGCCAGCAGCTCAAGGACTAGCGGGGTTTACAATGAGCAGTTCTTC
few TRBJ2-3 TRBV30 . CAWSATSTDTQYF TGTGCCTGGAGTGCGACTAGCACAGATACGCAGTATTTT
. TRBJ2-3 TRBV9 TRBD2 CASSVGVAGVADTQYF TGTGCCAGCAGCGTAGGGGTAGCGGGAGTAGCAGATACGCAGTATTTT
. TRBJ1-2 TRBV6-6 . CASSPRARGNTYGYTF TGTGCCAGCAGCCCCAGGGCCCGCGGGAACACCTATGGCTACACCTTC
. TRBJ1-2 TRBV4-3 . CASSQDSGDGYGYTF TGCGCCAGCAGCCAAGACTCGGGAGACGGCTATGGCTACACCTTC
. TRBJ1-4 TRBV19 TRBD1 CASSPSHTGGGEKLFF TGTGCCAGTAGTCCCTCCCACACAGGGGGTGGTGAAAAACTGTTTTTT
. TRBJ2-4 TRBV7-9 TRBD2 CASSLVTSGKNSQYF TGTGCCAGCAGCTTAGTGACTAGCGGAAAAAACAGTCAGTACTTC
. TRBJ1-1 TRBV29-1 . CTEGGAFF TGCACCGAGGGGGGGGCTTTCTTT
. TRBJ2-1 TRBV19 . CASSFTGDVNEQFF TGTGCCAGTAGTTTCACGGGAGATGTCAATGAGCAGTTCTTC
few TRBJ1-2 TRBV7-9 TRBD1 CASSFMGQGYGYTF TGTGCCAGCAGCTTTATGGGACAGGGGTATGGCTACACCTTC
few TRBJ2-2 TRBV7-3 . CASSLHTGELFF TGTGCCAGCAGCCTCCACACCGGGGAGCTGTTTTTT
. TRBJ2-3 TRBV23-1 . CASSQATGRPQYF TGCGCCAGCAGTCAGGCCACAGGGCGACCGCAGTATTTT
. TRBJ1-4 TRBV5-1 . CASSLDGTSYEKLFF TGCGCCAGCAGCTTGGACGGGACAAGTTATGAAAAACTGTTTTTT
. TRBJ2-6 TRBV28 TRBD1 CASRARGLVTGANVLTF TGTGCCAGCAGGGCCAGGGGGCTAGTGACTGGGGCCAACGTCCTGACTTTC
. TRBJ2-7 TRBV27 . CASSLGRDSYEQYF TGTGCCAGCAGCTTAGGGCGGGACAGCTACGAGCAGTACTTC
. TRBJ1-2 TRBV5-6 TRBD1 CASSLTPTGSGYTF TGTGCCAGCAGCTTGACCCCGACAGGGTCGGGCTACACCTTC
once TRBJ2-1 TRBV9 TRBD2 CASSVRLAEYNEQFF TGTGCCAGCAGCGTTCGACTAGCGGAGTACAATGAGCAGTTCTTC
. TRBJ2-1 TRBV5-8 TRBD2 CASSLGGGLAAVEEQFF TGTGCCAGCAGCTTGGGGGGGGGACTAGCGGCCGTGGAGGAGCAGTTCTTC
. TRBJ2-7 TRBV6-5 TRBD1 CASSYLGTGDYEQYF TGTGCCAGCAGTTACTTAGGGACAGGCGACTACGAGCAGTACTTC
. TRBJ2-3 TRBV7-2 . CASSPFGADTQYF TGTGCCAGCAGCCCCTTCGGTGCAGATACGCAGTATTTT
. TRBJ1-1 TRBV6-5 TRBD1 CASSYDRDRGYEAFF TGTGCCAGCAGTTACGATAGGGACAGGGGATATGAAGCTTTCTTT
. TRBJ2-7 TRBV7-2 TRBD1 CASSRDRHYEQYF TGTGCCAGCAGCCGGGACAGACACTACGAGCAGTACTTC
. TRBJ2-1 TRBV28 TRBD1 CASNSGQADSYNEQFF TGTGCCAGCAATTCGGGACAGGCGGACTCCTACAATGAGCAGTTCTTC
. TRBJ2-7 TRBV5-5 . CASSSPSTGVYEQYF TGTGCCAGCAGCTCCCCCTCCACGGGAGTTTACGAGCAGTACTTC
. TRBJ1-5 TRBV27 . CASRRQSNQPQHF TGTGCCAGCAGGCGACAGAGCAATCAGCCCCAGCATTTT
few TRBJ2-7 TRBV6-1 TRBD1 CASSGQGYEQYF TGTGCCAGCAGCGGACAGGGCTACGAGCAGTACTTC
. TRBJ2-2 TRBV6-5 . CASSYGENTGELFF TGTGCCAGCAGTTATGGAGAGAACACCGGGGAGCTGTTTTTT
. TRBJ1-5 TRBV28 . CATRGGGNQPQHF TGTGCCACCAGGGGCGGGGGCAATCAGCCCCAGCATTTT
few TRBJ2-6 TRBV7-6 TRBD2 CASSLGAGGPGANGLTF TGTGCCAGCAGCTTAGGGGCGGGAGGGCCTGGGGCCAACGGCCTGACTTTC
. TRBJ2-3 TRBV30 TRBD1 CAWSVGQVTDTQYF TGTGCCTGGAGTGTAGGACAGGTCACAGATACGCAGTATTTT
. TRBJ1-1 TRBV28 . CASRNTGKSLSAFF TGTGCCAGCAGGAATACAGGGAAGTCCCTTTCAGCTTTCTTT